A single sample is the source of the 20 T cell receptor beta chains below, sequenced in a study of blood T cell repertoires in COVID-19. The protocol was immunoSEQ multiplex PCR, while the TCRdb copy is restricted to in-frame clones and leaves out a portion. Among more than 200,000 clones listed, about 88% were seen once. The sample was peripheral blood. These TCRs come from a woman in her forties who had recovered from COVID-19.

This clone was seen just once. The genes are TRBV4-3 and TRBJ2-7; no reliable D call. V was clipped by 0 bases and J by 4 bases, with 13 bases between them. CDR3 length equals 15 residues. Per germline, CDR1 LGHNA and CDR2 YSLEER. Written as DNA, the CDR3 is TGCGCCAGCAGCCAAGATCTAGACCGAAGGTACGAGCAGTACTTC. It specifies CASSQDLDRRYEQYF.

The V and J genes are TRBV11-2 and TRBJ2-1; a possible D gene is TRBD1 (6 bases). The CDR3 sequence is 13 residues long. With 4 bases removed from V and 7 bases from J, the gap between germline ends came to 11 bases. Germline V CDR1 and CDR2: SGHAT, FQNNGV. CDR3 loop: CASSYSGVNEQFF. The CDR3 coding sequence is TGTGCCAGCAGCTATTCAGGGGTTAATGAGCAGTTCTTC.

The chain has TRBV2 and TRBJ1-6; no clear D gene. The CDR3 has 12 amino acids. The germline V gene encodes CDR1 SNHLY and CDR2 FYNNEI. V gave up 6 bases and J gave up 7 bases, with 7 bases separating them. The CDR3 sequence is CASRRGNSPLHF. CDR3 coding DNA: TGTGCCAGCAGGCGCGGAAATTCACCCCTCCACTTT.

This chain links TRBV2 with TRBJ1-5; D not resolved. V lost 6 bases, J lost 5 bases, and 14 bases lay in between. The CDR3 contains 14 residues. Germline CDR1 SNHLY, CDR2 FYNNEI. This CDR3 is CASRGPGMYQPQHF. CDR3 sequence (DNA): TGTGCCAGCAGGGGCCCCGGGATGTATCAGCCCCAGCATTTT.

The chain is built from TRBV7-6 and TRBJ2-2; 14 nucleotides match TRBD2. The V and J ends lost 4 bases and 7 bases, in that order; junction bases with no gene match: 5. CDR1 is SGHVS, CDR2 FNYEAQ, per germline. This CDR3 is built from 16 residues. Here the CDR3 reads CASSSGTSGSGGELFF. DNA for the CDR3: TGTGCCAGCAGCTCCGGGACTAGCGGGAGTGGCGGGGAGCTGTTTTTT.

The genes are TRBV7-8 and TRBJ2-7; D may be TRBD2 (6 bases). This CDR3 is built from 15 residues. Germline V CDR1 and CDR2: SGHVS, FQNEAQ. Trimming left V 0 bases short and J 1 base short, with 10 bases between. The CDR3 is CASSLALSGSYEQYF. CDR3 sequence (DNA): TGTGCCAGCAGCTTAGCCCTTAGCGGTTCCTACGAGCAGTACTTC.

The chain is built from TRBV7-2 and TRBJ2-2, with TRBD1 as a possible D gene (5 bases). The CDR3 is made up of 16 amino acids. Germline assignment: CDR1 SGHTA and CDR2 FQGNSA. V was pared by 3 bases and J by 7 bases, with 18 bases between. Written as DNA, the CDR3 is TGTGCCAGCAGCTTTAGAAGGGGATACGGTGGCGGGGAGCTGTTTTTT. The encoded protein is CASSFRRGYGGGELFF. The variable domain in full, with the rest retrieved from reference TRBV7-2 and TRBJ2-2, is GAGVSQSPSNKVTEKGKDVELRCDPISGHTALYWYRQSLGQGLEFLIYFQGNSAPDKSGLPSDRFSAERTGGSVSTLTIQRTQQEDSAVYLCASSFRRGYGGGELFFGEGSRLTVL.

This clone was counted between two and nine times. The rearrangement uses TRBV25-1 and TRBJ2-2; 7 bases align to TRBD1. The CDR3 sequence is 15 residues long. Looked up from germline, CDR1 is MGHDK and CDR2 is SYGVNS. Trimming at V came to 6 bases and at J to 0 bases, leaving 4 bases not matched to a gene. The CDR3 spells CASRGTVPNTGELFF. The DNA for the CDR3 is TGTGCCAGCAGAGGGACAGTCCCGAACACCGGGGAGCTGTTTTTT.

The chain joins TRBV5-1 to TRBJ2-2; 10 nucleotides line up with TRBD2. The germline V gene encodes CDR1 SGHRS and CDR2 YFSETQ. Trimming took 4 bases from V and 3 from J; bases not matched to a gene: 3. The CDR3 length is 15 residues. In nucleotides, the CDR3 is TGCGCCAGCAGCCCCGGGACTAGCGACACCGGGGAGCTGTTTTTT. Amino acids: CASSPGTSDTGELFF.

The V and J genes are TRBV18 and TRBJ2-7; 11 positions match TRBD2. Trimming took 2 bases from V and 0 from J; bases not matched to a gene: 9. The CDR3 contains 18 residues. Looked up from germline, CDR1 is KGHSH and CDR2 is LQKENI. In DNA form, the CDR3 reads TGTGCCAGCTCACCAAAGCTACTAGCGGGAGAGAGCTCCTACGAGCAGTACTTC. Translation: CASSPKLLAGESSYEQYF.

The rearrangement links TRBV5-1 to TRBJ2-6; no definite D call. Germline loops: CDR1 SGHRS, CDR2 YFSETQ. V lost 3 bases to trimming and J lost 0 bases, with 10 bases between them. The CDR3 is 16 residues long. As DNA, the CDR3 is TGCGCCAGCAGCTCCCTCGGCGGCTCTGGGGCCAACGTCCTGACTTTC. It encodes CASSSLGGSGANVLTF. Full variable domain (remainder filled in from reference TRBV5-1 and TRBJ2-6): KAGVTQTPRYLIKTRGQQVTLSCSPISGHRSVSWYQQTPGQGLQFLFEYFSETQRNKGNFPGRFSGRQFSNSRSEMNVSTLELGDSALYLCASSSLGGSGANVLTFGAGSRLTVL.

The chain couples TRBV27 to TRBJ2-1; 16 positions match TRBD2. From germline, CDR1 is MNHEY and CDR2 SMNVEV (reference sequence). The J segment lost 5 bases and the V segment lost 0 bases, leaving 7 bases of the junction unmatched. This CDR3 contains 19 residues. CDR3 amino acids: CASSLSGTSGRATHNEQFF. The CDR3 region has the DNA TGTGCCAGCAGTTTATCCGGGACTAGCGGGAGGGCGACCCACAATGAGCAGTTCTTC.

CDR3 nucleotides: TGTGCCATCAGTGGTAGCGGGGGGCAAAAAAACATTCAGTACTTC. It is translated as CAISGSGGQKNIQYF. The chain is built from TRBV10-3 and TRBJ2-4, with 10 bases that match TRBD2. The length of the CDR3 is 15 residues. The V gene end was trimmed by 4 bases and the J gene end by 4 bases; junction bases not matched to a gene: 4. Per germline, CDR1 ENHRY and CDR2 SYGVKD.

This rearrangement joins TRBV5-6 to TRBJ1-6; 7 positions match TRBD1. V lost 3 bases to trimming and J lost 9 bases; unmatched junction nucleotides: 9. The CDR3 has 15 amino acids. In germline, CDR1 is SGHDT, CDR2 YYEEEE. The CDR3 protein is CASSSAGGKSSPLHF. DNA for the CDR3: TGTGCCAGCAGCTCTGCAGGGGGGAAGAGTTCACCCCTCCACTTT.

The rearrangement joins TRBV3-1 (or the pseudogene TRBV3-2) to TRBJ2-1; TRBD1 matches 10 bases. The V segment lost 4 bases and the J segment 6 bases; nucleotides outside the gene matches: 0. CDR1 and CDR2 (germline): LGHDT, YNNKEL (reference sequence). This CDR3 is 13 amino acids long. This chain's CDR3 is CASSRQGANEQFF. CDR3 in DNA: TGTGCCAGCAGCCGACAGGGGGCCAATGAGCAGTTCTTC.

This clone occurred once. This chain links TRBV19 with TRBJ2-7; the match to TRBD1 covers 7 bases. Germline V gives CDR1 LNHDA, CDR2 SQIVND (reference sequence). J gave up 3 bases and V 7 bases, and 9 bases lay outside the gene matches. This CDR3 region has 14 residues. Here the CDR3 DNA reads TGTGCCAGTACCCCGACAGGGCCCGGCTACGAGCAGTACTTC. As protein: CASTPTGPGYEQYF.

V is TRBV7-9 and J is TRBJ2-3; D ambiguous. Germline values: CDR1 SEHNR, CDR2 FQNEAQ (reference sequence). V was pared by 1 base and J by 1 base, with 6 bases between. The CDR3 covers 14 residues. CDR3: CASSLDYGTDTQYF. The CDR3 DNA follows: TGTGCCAGCAGCTTAGACTACGGCACAGATACGCAGTATTTT.

V and J are TRBV5-6 and TRBJ1-2; 9 bases line up with TRBD1. J lost 4 bases, V lost 4 bases, and 5 bases had no gene match. The CDR3 consists of 14 residues. Germline lookup yields CDR1 SGHDT and CDR2 YYEEEE. The DNA for the CDR3 is TGTGCCAGCAGCGAACAGGGGGCGCGCTATGGCTACACCTTC. Translated: CASSEQGARYGYTF.

The chain's CDR3 is CASRGGADNSPLHF. The CDR3, as DNA: TGTGCCAGCAGGGGGGGAGCTGATAATTCACCCCTCCACTTT. The V gene is TRBV7-9, the J gene TRBJ1-6, with D possibly being TRBD1 (5 bases). The CDR3 totals 14 residues. V was shortened by 6 bases and J by 5 bases, with 11 bases between the two germline ends. Germline loops: CDR1 SEHNR, CDR2 FQNEAQ (reference sequence).

This sequence joins TRBV11-3 and TRBJ2-6; D is unresolved. The V gene lost 4 bases and the J gene lost 0 bases, with 13 bases spanning the gap. Germline values: CDR1 SGHNT, CDR2 YENEEA. The CDR3 runs to 17 residues. The CDR3 is CASSSYFTSSGANVLTF. DNA of the CDR3: TGTGCCAGCAGCTCCTACTTCACGAGCTCTGGGGCCAACGTCCTGACTTTC.